Each of the 21 T cell receptor beta chains below was sequenced from the same sample in a study of CD8+CD57+ T cells in acquired aplastic anemia. Flow cytometry had shown expanded CD8+CD57+ cells in the patients chosen for sequencing. TCR beta VDJ and CDR3 profiles were obtained from a genomic DNA template. TCRdb ran MiXCR on the reads and lists one entry per CDR3 protein. The data hold under 200,000 distinct CDR3 sequences, with around half observed a single time. Sequenced: sorted CD4+, CD8+, or CD8+CD57+ T cells (not recorded which) from PBMCs. The receptors stem from a human donor with aplastic anemia.

The chain combines TRBV7-8 with TRBJ1-3; D is possibly TRBD1 (5 bases). The length of the CDR3 is 16 residues. V was cut by 4 bases and J by 4 bases, with 17 bases left in between. Germline lookup yields CDR1 SGHVS and CDR2 FQNEAQ. The CDR3 coding sequence is TGTGCCAGCAGCTCGGCCAGGGTCCTCCGAGGAAACACCATATATTTT. Translating it yields CASSSARVLRGNTIYF.

This sequence joins TRBV11-1 and TRBJ2-1, with 10 bases lining up with TRBD1. V lost 0 bases, J lost 7 bases, and 18 bases stayed unmatched. Germline lookup yields CDR1 SGHAT and CDR2 FQDESV (reference sequence). The CDR3 consists of 20 residues. CDR3 sequence reads: CASSLAPGQGSDTSGNEQFF. The CDR3 region has the DNA TGTGCCAGCAGCTTAGCCCCGGGACAGGGGTCCGACACCAGTGGTAATGAGCAGTTCTTC.

As for this clonotype: The junction does not match germline at one end; this may be a read error. This rearrangement joins TRBV15 to TRBJ2-1; TRBD1 is a possible D gene (6 bases). CDR3 size: 14 residues. CDR1 is LNHNV and CDR2 is YYDKDF in the germline V gene (reference sequence). The CDR3 loop reads CASSRQVIKNEQFF. The DNA for the CDR3 is TGTGCCAGCAGCAGACAGGTAATCAAAAATGAGCAGTTCTTC. Full variable domain (remainder filled in from reference TRBV15 and TRBJ2-1): DAMVIQNPRYQVTQFGKPVTLSCSQTLNHNVMYWYQQKSSQAPKLLFHYYDKDFNNEADTPDNFQSRRPNTSFCFLDIRSPGLGDTAMYLCASSRQVIKNEQFFGPGTRLTVL.

In its sample, this clonotype was seen many times. V gene TRBV20-1 combines with J gene TRBJ2-3; 9 bases are shared with TRBD2. Germline V gene sequence: CDR1 DFQATT, CDR2 SNEGSKA (reference sequence). The CDR3 is made up of 15 amino acids. The junction had 13 bases not matched to a gene; V was cut back by 6 bases and J by 6 bases. The CDR3 here is CSAIEAGGLLDTQYF. The DNA of the CDR3 is TGCAGTGCCATCGAAGCGGGAGGCCTGCTTGATACGCAGTATTTT.

V usage is TRBV5-1 and J usage is TRBJ2-1; 8 bases align to TRBD1. CDR3 length: 16 residues. V was pared by 2 bases and J by 2 bases, with 6 bases of the junction left unmatched. Germline CDR1 and CDR2: SGHRS and YFSETQ. CDR3 coding DNA: TGCGCCAGCAGCTTAGCCGGGACAGGACCCTACAATGAGCAGTTCTTC. Translation gives CASSLAGTGPYNEQFF.

As for this clonotype: One end of the junction fails to match germline, which may point to a read error. The chain combines TRBV10-3 with TRBJ1-4, with a tentative D call TRBD1 (6 bases). CDR1 and CDR2 from the germline V gene are ENHRY and SYGVKD. CDR3 length: 14 residues. CDR3 loop: CAISAGATNEKLFF. The CDR3 region has the DNA TGTGCCATCAGTGCAGGGGCAACGAATGAAAAACTGTTTTTT.

About this clonotype itself: Sequence at one end of the junction differs from germline and may be a read error. The chain joins TRBV7-3 to TRBJ2-7; D may match TRBD1 or TRBD2 (5 bases each). CDR1 is SGHTA, CDR2 FQGTGA, per germline. This CDR3 is 13 amino acids long. Here the CDR3 reads CASSLGTSDEQYF. The DNA for the CDR3 is TGTGCCAGCAGCTTAGGGACCTCCGACGAGCAGTACTTC.

The genes are TRBV9 and TRBJ2-7, with 8 bases that match TRBD2. The germline gives CDR1 SGDLS, CDR2 YYNGEE. The junction had 3 bases not matched to a gene; V was cut back by 3 bases and J by 4 bases. The CDR3 is made up of 13 amino acids. In DNA form, the CDR3 reads TGTGCCAGCAGCGAGGGACTAGGGTACGAGCAGTACTTC. Its translation: CASSEGLGYEQYF.

This clonotype has ten or more counts. The chain uses TRBV10-3 and TRBJ1-5; tentative D call: TRBD1 (6 bases). Trimming took 0 bases from V and 1 from J, leaving 7 bases between them. CDR3 size: 15 residues. CDR1 is ENHRY and CDR2 is SYGVKD in the germline V gene. The CDR3 DNA sequence: TGTGCCATCAGTGAGTCAGGGGGAAGCAATCAGCCCCAGCATTTT. It is translated as CAISESGGSNQPQHF.

About this clonotype itself: The germline gene is not matched at one end of the junction; a read error may be the cause. The chain employs TRBV19 and TRBJ2-7; D may match TRBD1 or TRBD2 (5 bases each). Germline loops: CDR1 LNHDA, CDR2 SQIVND (reference sequence). This CDR3 is built from 13 residues. The CDR3 DNA reads TGTGCCATTAGTAGGGACGATAACTACGAGCAGTACTTC. Amino acids: CAISRDDNYEQYF.

This clonotype showed up many times. V and J are TRBV5-1 and TRBJ2-7; 7 bases are shared with TRBD1. The V segment lost 4 bases and the J segment 6 bases; nucleotides outside the gene matches: 10. Germline assignment: CDR1 SGHRS and CDR2 YFSETQ. The CDR3 contains 14 residues. The CDR3 is CASSRRQGESEQYF. Here the CDR3 DNA reads TGCGCCAGCAGCAGACGACAGGGAGAGAGCGAGCAGTACTTC.

The chain combines TRBV2 with TRBJ2-1; tentatively, D is TRBD1 or TRBD2 (5 bases each). This CDR3 contains 15 residues. V was pared by 1 base and J by 0 bases, with 7 bases between. Per the germline V gene, CDR1 is SNHLY and CDR2 is FYNNEI. CDR3 sequence: CASSEGGSSYNEQFF. In nucleotides, the CDR3 is TGTGCCAGCAGTGAAGGGGGGAGCTCCTACAATGAGCAGTTCTTC.

This clonotype was counted at least ten times. The rearrangement joins TRBV20-1 to TRBJ2-7; TRBD2 matches 11 bases. The length of the CDR3 is 13 residues. The J segment lost 2 bases and the V segment lost 5 bases, leaving 2 bases of the junction unmatched. Germline values: CDR1 DFQATT, CDR2 SNEGSKA (reference sequence). As DNA, the CDR3 is TGCAGTGCTGGGACTAGCGGAGCCTACGAGCAGTACTTC. Its protein product is CSAGTSGAYEQYF.

This clonotype was found a few times. This chain connects TRBV7-8 to TRBJ1-2; tentative D call: TRBD1 (6 bases). The CDR3 is 14 residues long. V shed 5 bases and J shed 3 bases, with 13 bases lying between them. Per germline, CDR1 SGHVS and CDR2 FQNEAQ. Written as DNA, the CDR3 is TGTGCCAGCAGCCATTCTGGACAGCACTATGGCTACACCTTC. Its protein is CASSHSGQHYGYTF.

Comments on this clonotype: A single base separates this from a much larger clone, so it may be a read error. DNA for the CDR3: TGTGCCAGCAGCCCTCGCGGGGGCCAGCGAAACACCGTATATTTT. As protein: CASSPRGGQRNTVYF. The chain recombines TRBV7-2 with TRBJ1-3, with D perhaps TRBD1 (6 bases). The germline V gene encodes CDR1 SGHTA and CDR2 FQGNSA. This CDR3 is built from 15 residues.

This clonotype was counted only a few times. This may come from a read error, since a much larger clone is one base off. J is TRBJ1-2 and V is TRBV7-2; TRBD1 agrees at 7 bases. The germline V gene has CDR1 SGHTA and CDR2 FQGNSA. The length of the CDR3 is 15 residues. The CDR3 coding sequence is TGTGCCGGCAGCTTAGGCGTCAGGGGGGACTATGGCTACACCTTC. Its protein product is CAGSLGVRGDYGYTF.

This clonotype was seen at least ten times. V gene TRBV5-1 combines with J gene TRBJ2-7; no definite D call. Germline loops: CDR1 SGHRS, CDR2 YFSETQ. This CDR3 region has 14 residues. V was pared by 2 bases and J by 5 bases, with 14 bases between. This CDR3 is CASSFGSPVDEQYF. In DNA form, the CDR3 reads TGCGCCAGCAGCTTCGGGTCTCCGGTTGACGAGCAGTACTTC.

This clonotype occurred many times. The gene calls are TRBV7-2 and TRBJ1-5; TRBD1 might be the D (5 bases). Trimming took 5 bases from V and 3 from J, leaving 20 bases between them. The CDR3 covers 17 residues. Per the germline V gene, CDR1 is SGHTA and CDR2 is FQGNSA. The chain's CDR3 is CASSPRGVGGINQPQHF. CDR3 nucleotide sequence: TGTGCCAGCAGCCCAAGAGGGGTAGGAGGAATCAATCAGCCCCAGCATTTT.

This chain uses TRBV19 with TRBJ2-2; D may be TRBD1 (6 bases). The V end was cut by 4 bases, the J end by 3 bases, with 12 bases between. This CDR3 is 15 amino acids long. The germline V gene has CDR1 LNHDA and CDR2 SQIVND (reference sequence). CDR3: CASSTDRGYTGELFF. CDR3 nucleotides: TGTGCCAGTAGTACGGACAGAGGATACACCGGGGAGCTGTTTTTT.

The chain has TRBV2 and TRBJ2-7; 15 bases fit TRBD2. CDR1 and CDR2 (germline): SNHLY, FYNNEI. There are 15 residues in the CDR3. V shed 5 bases, J shed 4 bases, and the junction held 3 bases outside the gene matches. The CDR3 protein is CASSIGTSGRYEQYF. The DNA for the CDR3 is TGTGCCAGCAGTATTGGGACTAGCGGGAGGTACGAGCAGTACTTC.

Points on this clonotype: Since a much larger clone is just one base distant, this may be a read error. V is TRBV5-1 and J is TRBJ1-1; D possibly corresponds to TRBD1 (6 bases). Trimming removed 4 bases from V and 6 bases from J, with 13 bases in between. The CDR3 spans 13 residues. Germline V lookup: CDR1 SGHRS, CDR2 YFSETQ. CDR3 sequence (DNA): TGCGCCAGCAGCAACCTGGGGGCACCTGAAGCTTTCTTT. The encoded protein is CASSNLGAPEAFF.